This entry is about one T cell receptor (beta chain). What it binds is unknown. This sample is drawn from a study of blood T cells in healthy people across ages. Germline CDR1 and CDR2: LNHNV and YYDKDF (reference sequence). The CDR3 runs to 15 residues. V lost 4 bases and J 2 bases, leaving 14 bases between the germline ends. Study-wide findings and caveats: Roughly linear age-related decline in beta diversity appeared, significant by age about 40.

Through a sample-barcoded 5' primer and a J-beta primer mix, a second PCR was run for about 6 to 11 cycles. From the 5' RACE reads, TCRdb called clonotypes with MiXCR, one entry per CDR3 protein. The table lists 1.5 million to 2 million distinct CDR3 sequences, around 50% of them singletons. The rearrangement joins TRBV15 to TRBJ1-1; D ambiguous. The TCR was taken from a woman between 40 and 50 years old in good health. The sample comprised blood. The CDR3 coding sequence is TGTGCCACCAGCAATCAAAGACGGGGTAACACTGAAGCTTTCTTT. This codes for CATSNQRRGNTEAFF.